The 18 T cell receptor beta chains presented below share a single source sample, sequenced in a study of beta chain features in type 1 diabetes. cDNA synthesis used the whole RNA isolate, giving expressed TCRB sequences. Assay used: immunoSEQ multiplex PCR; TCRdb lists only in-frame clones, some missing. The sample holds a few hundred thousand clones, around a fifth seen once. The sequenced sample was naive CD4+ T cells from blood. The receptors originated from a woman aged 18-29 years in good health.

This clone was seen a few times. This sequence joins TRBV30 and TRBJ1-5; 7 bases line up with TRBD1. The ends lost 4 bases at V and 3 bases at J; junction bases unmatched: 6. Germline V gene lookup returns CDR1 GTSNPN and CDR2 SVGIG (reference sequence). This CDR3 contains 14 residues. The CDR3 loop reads CAWKGQSNNQPQHF. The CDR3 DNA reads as TGTGCCTGGAAGGGACAGTCTAACAATCAGCCCCAGCATTTT.

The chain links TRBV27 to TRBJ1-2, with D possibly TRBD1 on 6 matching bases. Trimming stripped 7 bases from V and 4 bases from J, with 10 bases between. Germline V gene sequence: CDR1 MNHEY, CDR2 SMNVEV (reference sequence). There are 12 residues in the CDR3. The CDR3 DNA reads TGTGCCAGCAAACAGGGTAGCTATGGCTACACCTTC. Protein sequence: CASKQGSYGYTF.

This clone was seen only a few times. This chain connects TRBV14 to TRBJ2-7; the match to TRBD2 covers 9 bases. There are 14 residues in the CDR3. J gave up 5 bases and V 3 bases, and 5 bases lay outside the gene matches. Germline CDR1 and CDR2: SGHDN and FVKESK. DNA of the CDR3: TGTGCCAGCAGCCAGGCGGGAGGGTCCGACGAGCAGTACTTC. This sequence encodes CASSQAGGSDEQYF.

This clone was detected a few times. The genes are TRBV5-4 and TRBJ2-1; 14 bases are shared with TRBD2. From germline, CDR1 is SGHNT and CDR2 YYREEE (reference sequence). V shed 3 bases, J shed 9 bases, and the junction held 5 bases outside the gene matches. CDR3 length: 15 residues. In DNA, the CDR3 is TGTGCCAGCAGCTCGGGACTAGCGGGGGTTTTTGAGCAGTTCTTC. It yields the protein CASSSGLAGVFEQFF. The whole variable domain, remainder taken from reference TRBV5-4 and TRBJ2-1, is ETGVTQSPTHLIKTRGQQVTLRCSSQSGHNTVSWYQQALGQGPQFIFQYYREEENGRGNFPPRFSGLQFPNYSSELNVNALELDDSALYLCASSSGLAGVFEQFFGPGTRLTVL.

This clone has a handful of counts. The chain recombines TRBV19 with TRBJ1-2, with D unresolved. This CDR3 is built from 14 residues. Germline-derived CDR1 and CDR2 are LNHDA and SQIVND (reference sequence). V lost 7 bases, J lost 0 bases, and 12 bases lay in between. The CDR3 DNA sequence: TGTGCCAGTACTCCACGAACGGCTAACTATGGCTACACCTTC. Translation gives CASTPRTANYGYTF.

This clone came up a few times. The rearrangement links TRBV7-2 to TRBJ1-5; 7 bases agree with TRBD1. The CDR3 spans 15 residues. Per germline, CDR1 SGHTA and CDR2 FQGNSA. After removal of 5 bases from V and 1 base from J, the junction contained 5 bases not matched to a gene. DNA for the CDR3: TGTGCCAGCAGCCGACAGGGCATGAGCAATCAGCCCCAGCATTTT. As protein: CASSRQGMSNQPQHF.

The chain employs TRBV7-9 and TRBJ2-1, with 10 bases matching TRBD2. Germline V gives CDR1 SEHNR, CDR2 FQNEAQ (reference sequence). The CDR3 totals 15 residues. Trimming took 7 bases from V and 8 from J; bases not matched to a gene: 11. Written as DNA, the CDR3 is TGTGCCAGCACCTGGGGAAGCGGGAGGGCCGATGAGCAGTTCTTC. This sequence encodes CASTWGSGRADEQFF.

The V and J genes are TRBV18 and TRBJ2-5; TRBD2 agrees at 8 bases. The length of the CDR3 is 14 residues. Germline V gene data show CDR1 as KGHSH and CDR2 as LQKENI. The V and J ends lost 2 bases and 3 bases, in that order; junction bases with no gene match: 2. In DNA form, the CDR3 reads TGTGCCAGCTCACCAGCGGGGGGCGAAGAGACCCAGTACTTC. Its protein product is CASSPAGGEETQYF.

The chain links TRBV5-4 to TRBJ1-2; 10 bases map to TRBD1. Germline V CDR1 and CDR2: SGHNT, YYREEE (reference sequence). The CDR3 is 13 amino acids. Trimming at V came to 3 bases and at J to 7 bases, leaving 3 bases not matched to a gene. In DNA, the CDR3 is TGTGCCAGCAGCTGGACAGGGGGTATTGGCTACACCTTC. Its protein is CASSWTGGIGYTF.

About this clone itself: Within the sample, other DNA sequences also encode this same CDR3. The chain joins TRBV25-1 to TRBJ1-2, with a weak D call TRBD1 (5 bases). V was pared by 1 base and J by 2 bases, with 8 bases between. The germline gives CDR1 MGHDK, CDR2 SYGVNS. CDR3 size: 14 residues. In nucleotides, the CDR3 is TGTGCCAGCAGTGAATTAGGGGAAAACTATGGCTACACCTTC. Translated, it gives CASSELGENYGYTF.

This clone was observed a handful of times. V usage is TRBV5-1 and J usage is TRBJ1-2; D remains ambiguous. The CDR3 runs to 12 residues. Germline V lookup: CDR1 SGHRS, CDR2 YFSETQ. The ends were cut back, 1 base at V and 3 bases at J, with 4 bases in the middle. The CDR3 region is CASSLYDYGYTF. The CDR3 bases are TGCGCCAGCAGCTTGTATGACTATGGCTACACCTTC.

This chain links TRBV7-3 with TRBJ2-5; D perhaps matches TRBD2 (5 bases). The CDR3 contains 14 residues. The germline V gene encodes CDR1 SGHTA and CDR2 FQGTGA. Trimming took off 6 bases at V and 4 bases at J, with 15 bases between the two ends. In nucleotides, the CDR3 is TGTGCCAGCAGTCCGGGATCCTCCTCAGAGACCCAGTACTTC. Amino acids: CASSPGSSSETQYF.

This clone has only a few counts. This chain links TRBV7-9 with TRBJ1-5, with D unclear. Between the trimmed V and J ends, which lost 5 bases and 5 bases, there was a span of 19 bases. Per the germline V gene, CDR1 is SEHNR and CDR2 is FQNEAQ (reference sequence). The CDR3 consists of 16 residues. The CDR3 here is CASSRTGGSDYQPQHF. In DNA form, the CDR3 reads TGTGCCAGCAGCCGCACGGGAGGGAGCGACTATCAGCCCCAGCATTTT. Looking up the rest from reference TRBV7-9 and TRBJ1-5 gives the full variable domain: DTGVSQNPRHKITKRGQNVTFRCDPISEHNRLYWYRQTLGQGPEFLTYFQNEAQLEKSRLLSDRFSAERPKGSFSTLEIQRTEQGDSAMYLCASSRTGGSDYQPQHFGDGTRLSIL.

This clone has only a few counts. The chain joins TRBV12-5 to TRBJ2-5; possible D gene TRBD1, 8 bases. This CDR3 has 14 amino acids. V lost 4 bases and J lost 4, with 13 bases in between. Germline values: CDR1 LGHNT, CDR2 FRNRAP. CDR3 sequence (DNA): TGTGCTAGTGGTTCACAGGGGGAGGGAGAGACCCAGTACTTC. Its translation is CASGSQGEGETQYF. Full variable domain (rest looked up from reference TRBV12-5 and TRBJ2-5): DARVTQTPRHKVTEMGQEVTMRCQPILGHNTVFWYRQTMMQGLELLAYFRNRAPLDDSGMPKDRFSAEMPDATLATLKIQPSEPRDSAVYFCASGSQGEGETQYFGPGTRLLVL.

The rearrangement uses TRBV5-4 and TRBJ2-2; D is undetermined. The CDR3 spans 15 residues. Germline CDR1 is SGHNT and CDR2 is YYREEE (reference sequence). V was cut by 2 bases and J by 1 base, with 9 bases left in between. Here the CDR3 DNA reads TGTGCCAGCAGCTTTTCCCCCGGGAACACCGGGGAGCTGTTTTTT. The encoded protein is CASSFSPGNTGELFF.

CDR3 region: CASRIMGGREEQYF. CDR3 coding DNA: TGTGCCAGCAGGATCATGGGCGGGAGGGAAGAGCAGTACTTC. The chain joins TRBV6-5 to TRBJ2-7; 9 nucleotides match TRBD2. The CDR3 has 14 amino acids. V shed 6 bases and J 7 bases; nucleotides not matched to a gene: 10. The germline gives CDR1 MNHEY, CDR2 SVGAGI.

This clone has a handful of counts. DNA for the CDR3: TGTGCCAGCAGCGTAGGGCCTAGCAGGAGCTCCTACAATGAGCAGTTCTTC. Residues: CASSVGPSRSSYNEQFF. The genes are TRBV9 and TRBJ2-1, with D tentatively TRBD2 (5 bases). Trimming cost V 0 bases and J 0 bases, with 13 bases left between them. The CDR3 covers 17 residues. The germline V gene encodes CDR1 SGDLS and CDR2 YYNGEE.

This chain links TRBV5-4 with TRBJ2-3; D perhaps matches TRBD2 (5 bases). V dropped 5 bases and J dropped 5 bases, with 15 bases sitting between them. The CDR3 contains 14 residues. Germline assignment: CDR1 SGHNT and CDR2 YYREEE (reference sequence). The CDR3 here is CASREGTVRDTQYF. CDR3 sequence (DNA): TGTGCCAGCAGAGAGGGTACAGTACGAGATACGCAGTATTTT.